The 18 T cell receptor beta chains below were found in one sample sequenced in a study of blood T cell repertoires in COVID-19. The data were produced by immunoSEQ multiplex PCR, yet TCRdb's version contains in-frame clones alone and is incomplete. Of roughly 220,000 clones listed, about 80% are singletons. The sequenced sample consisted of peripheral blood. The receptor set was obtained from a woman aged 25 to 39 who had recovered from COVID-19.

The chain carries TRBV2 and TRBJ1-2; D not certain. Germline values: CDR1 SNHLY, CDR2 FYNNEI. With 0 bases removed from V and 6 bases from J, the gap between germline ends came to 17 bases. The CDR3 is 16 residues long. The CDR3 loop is CASSEALRRHGDGYTF. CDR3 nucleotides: TGTGCCAGCAGTGAAGCGCTTCGGAGGCACGGAGATGGCTACACCTTC.

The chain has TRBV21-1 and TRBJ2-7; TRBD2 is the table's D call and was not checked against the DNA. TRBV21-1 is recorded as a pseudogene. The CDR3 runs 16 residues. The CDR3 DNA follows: TGTGCCAGCCGCGGAGCTAGCGGGAGGGTTTCCTACGAGCAGTACTTC. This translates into CASRGASGRVSYEQYF.

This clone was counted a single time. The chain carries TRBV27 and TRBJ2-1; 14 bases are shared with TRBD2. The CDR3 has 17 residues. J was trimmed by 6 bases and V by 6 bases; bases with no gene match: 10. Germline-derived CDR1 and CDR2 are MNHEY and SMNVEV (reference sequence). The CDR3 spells CASRPRLAGGPGNEQFF. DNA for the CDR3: TGTGCCAGCAGACCCCGACTAGCGGGAGGGCCTGGCAATGAGCAGTTCTTC.

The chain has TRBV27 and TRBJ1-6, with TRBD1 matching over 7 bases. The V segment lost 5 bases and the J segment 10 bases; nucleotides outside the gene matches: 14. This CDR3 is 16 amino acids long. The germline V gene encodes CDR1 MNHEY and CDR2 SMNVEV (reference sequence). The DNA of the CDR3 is TGTGCCAGCAGTCAAAAATATACAGGGGTCCTCTCACCCCTCCACTTT. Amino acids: CASSQKYTGVLSPLHF.

CDR3 residues: CASSIGLAGEETQYF. CDR3 nucleotides: TGTGCCAGCAGCATCGGACTAGCGGGAGAAGAGACCCAGTACTTC. The genes are TRBV7-3 and TRBJ2-5; 13 bases are a match to TRBD2. The length of the CDR3 is 15 residues. CDR1 SGHTA and CDR2 FQGTGA come from the germline V gene. V lost 5 bases to trimming and J lost 3 bases; unmatched junction nucleotides: 3.

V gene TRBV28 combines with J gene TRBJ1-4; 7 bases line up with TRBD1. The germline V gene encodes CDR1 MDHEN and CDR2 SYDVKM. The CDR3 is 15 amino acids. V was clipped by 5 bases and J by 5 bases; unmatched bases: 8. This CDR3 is CASSAPGQWNEKLFF. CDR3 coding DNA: TGTGCCAGCAGTGCTCCGGGACAGTGGAATGAAAAACTGTTTTTT.

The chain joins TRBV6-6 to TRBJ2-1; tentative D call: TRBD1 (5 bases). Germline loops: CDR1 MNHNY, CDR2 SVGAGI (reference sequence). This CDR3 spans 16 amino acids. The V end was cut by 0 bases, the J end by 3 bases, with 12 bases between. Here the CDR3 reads CASSYSVQGDYNEQFF. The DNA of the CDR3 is TGTGCCAGCAGTTACTCCGTTCAAGGGGACTACAATGAGCAGTTCTTC.

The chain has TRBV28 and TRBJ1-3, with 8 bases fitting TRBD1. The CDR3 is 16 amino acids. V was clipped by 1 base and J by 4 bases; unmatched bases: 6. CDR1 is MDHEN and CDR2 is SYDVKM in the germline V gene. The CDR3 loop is CASSLSRTGWGNTIYF. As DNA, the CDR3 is TGTGCCAGCAGTTTATCCCGGACAGGGTGGGGAAACACCATATATTTT.

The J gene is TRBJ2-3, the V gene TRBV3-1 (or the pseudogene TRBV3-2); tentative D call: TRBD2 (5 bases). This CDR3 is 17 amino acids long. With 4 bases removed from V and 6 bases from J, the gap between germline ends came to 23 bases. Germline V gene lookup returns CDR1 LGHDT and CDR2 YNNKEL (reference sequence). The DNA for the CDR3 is TGTGCCAGCAGCCCGGGCCTGCGGGCAATGGGAAGGGATACGCAGTATTTT. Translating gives CASSPGLRAMGRDTQYF.

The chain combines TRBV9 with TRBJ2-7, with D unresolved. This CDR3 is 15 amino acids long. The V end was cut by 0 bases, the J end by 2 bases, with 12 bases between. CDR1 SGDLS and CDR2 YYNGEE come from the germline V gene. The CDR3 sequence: CASSVGAGLTYEQYF. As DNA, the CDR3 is TGTGCCAGCAGCGTAGGGGCAGGCCTCACCTACGAGCAGTACTTC.

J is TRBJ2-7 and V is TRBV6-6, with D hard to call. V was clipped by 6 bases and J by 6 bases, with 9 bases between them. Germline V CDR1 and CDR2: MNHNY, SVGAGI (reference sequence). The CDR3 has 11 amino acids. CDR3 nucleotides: TGTGCCAGCAGCTCCCAGTTCGAGCAGTACTTC. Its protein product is CASSSQFEQYF.

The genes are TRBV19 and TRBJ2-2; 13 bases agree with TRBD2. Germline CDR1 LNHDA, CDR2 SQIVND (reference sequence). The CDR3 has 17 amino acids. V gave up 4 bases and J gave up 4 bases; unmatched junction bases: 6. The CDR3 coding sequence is TGTGCCAGTAGTACCCGACTAGCGGGAGGCGGCACCGGGGAGCTGTTTTTT. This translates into CASSTRLAGGGTGELFF.

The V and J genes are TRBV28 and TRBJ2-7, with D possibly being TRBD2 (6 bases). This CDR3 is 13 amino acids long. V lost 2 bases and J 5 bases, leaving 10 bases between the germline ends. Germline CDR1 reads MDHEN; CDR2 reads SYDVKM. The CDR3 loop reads CASSLPGRNEQYF. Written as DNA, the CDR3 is TGTGCCAGCAGTTTACCAGGGAGGAACGAGCAGTACTTC.

CDR3 in amino acids: CATSPKVTGKSSGANVLTF. DNA for the CDR3: TGTGCCACCAGTCCCAAGGTGACAGGGAAAAGCTCTGGGGCCAACGTCCTGACTTTC. The rearrangement joins TRBV24-1 to TRBJ2-6; the match to TRBD1 covers 7 bases. The germline V gene has CDR1 KGHDR and CDR2 SFDVKD. This CDR3 is 19 amino acids long. The V and J ends lost 6 bases and 0 bases, in that order; junction bases with no gene match: 13.

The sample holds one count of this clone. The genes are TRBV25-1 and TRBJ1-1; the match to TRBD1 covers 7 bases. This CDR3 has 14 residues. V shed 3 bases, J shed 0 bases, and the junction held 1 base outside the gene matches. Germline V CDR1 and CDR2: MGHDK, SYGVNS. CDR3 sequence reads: CASSDGQVNTEAFF. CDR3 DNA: TGTGCCAGCAGTGACGGACAGGTGAACACTGAAGCTTTCTTT.

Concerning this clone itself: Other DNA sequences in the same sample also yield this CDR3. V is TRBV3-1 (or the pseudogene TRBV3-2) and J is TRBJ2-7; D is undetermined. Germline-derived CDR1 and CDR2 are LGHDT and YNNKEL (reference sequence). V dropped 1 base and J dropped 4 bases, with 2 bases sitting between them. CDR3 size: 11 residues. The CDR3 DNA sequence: TGTGCCAGCAGCCAAGCGTACGAGCAGTACTTC. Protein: CASSQAYEQYF.

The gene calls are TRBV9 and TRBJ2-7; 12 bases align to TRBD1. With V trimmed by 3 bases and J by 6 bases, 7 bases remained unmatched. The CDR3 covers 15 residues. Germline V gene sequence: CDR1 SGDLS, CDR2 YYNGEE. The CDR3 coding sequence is TGTGCCAGCAGCGCTCCGGGACAGGGGGCTGCCGAGCAGTACTTC. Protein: CASSAPGQGAAEQYF.

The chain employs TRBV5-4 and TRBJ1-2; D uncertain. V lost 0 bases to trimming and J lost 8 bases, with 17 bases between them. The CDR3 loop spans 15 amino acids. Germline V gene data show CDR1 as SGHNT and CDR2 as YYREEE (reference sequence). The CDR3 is CASSLASGRARGYTF. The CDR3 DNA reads TGTGCCAGCAGCTTGGCTTCGGGGAGGGCGCGGGGCTACACCTTC.